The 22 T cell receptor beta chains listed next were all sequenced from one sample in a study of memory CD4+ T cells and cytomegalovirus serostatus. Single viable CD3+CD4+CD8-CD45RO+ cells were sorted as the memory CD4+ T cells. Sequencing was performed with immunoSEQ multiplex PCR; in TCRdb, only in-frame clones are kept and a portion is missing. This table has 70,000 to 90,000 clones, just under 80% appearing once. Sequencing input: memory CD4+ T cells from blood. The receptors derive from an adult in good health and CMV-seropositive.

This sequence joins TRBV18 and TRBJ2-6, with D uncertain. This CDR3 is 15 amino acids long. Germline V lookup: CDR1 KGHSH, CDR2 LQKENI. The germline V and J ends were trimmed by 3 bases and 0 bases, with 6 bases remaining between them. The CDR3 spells CASSPQSSGANVLTF. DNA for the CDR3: TGTGCCAGCTCACCGCAGAGCTCTGGGGCCAACGTCCTGACTTTC.

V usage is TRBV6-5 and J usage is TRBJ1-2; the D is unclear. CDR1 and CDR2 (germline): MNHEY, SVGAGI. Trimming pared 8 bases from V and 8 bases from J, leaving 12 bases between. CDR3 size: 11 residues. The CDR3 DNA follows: TGTGCCAGCTTGGCGGGAGAAGGCTACACCTTC. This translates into CASLAGEGYTF.

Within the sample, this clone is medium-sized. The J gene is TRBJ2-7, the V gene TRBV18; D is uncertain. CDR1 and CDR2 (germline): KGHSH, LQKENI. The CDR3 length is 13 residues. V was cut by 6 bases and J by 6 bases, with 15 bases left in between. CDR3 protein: CASSTDSASEQYV. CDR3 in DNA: TGTGCCAGCTCCACAGATTCGGCTTCCGAGCAGTACGTC.

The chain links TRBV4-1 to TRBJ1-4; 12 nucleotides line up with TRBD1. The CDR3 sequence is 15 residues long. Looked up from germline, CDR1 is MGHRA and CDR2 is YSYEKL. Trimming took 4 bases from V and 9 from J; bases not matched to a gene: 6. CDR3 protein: CASSRPGQGAKKLFF. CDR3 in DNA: TGCGCCAGCAGCCGTCCGGGACAGGGGGCGAAAAAACTGTTTTTT.

CDR3 DNA sequence: TGTGCCAGCAGAAGTCCCCTCAGGGGCGAAAAACTGTTTTTT. Amino acid sequence: CASRSPLRGEKLFF. The V call is TRBV28, the J call TRBJ1-4; perhaps TRBD1 as D (6 bases). Per the germline V gene, CDR1 is MDHEN and CDR2 is SYDVKM. The ends were cut back, 6 bases at V and 8 bases at J, with 16 bases in the middle. The CDR3 spans 14 residues.

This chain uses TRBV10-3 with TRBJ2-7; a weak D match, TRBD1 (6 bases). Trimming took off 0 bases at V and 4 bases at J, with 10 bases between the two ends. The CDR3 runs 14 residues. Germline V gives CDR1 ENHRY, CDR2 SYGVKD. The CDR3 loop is CAISESRGRYEQYF. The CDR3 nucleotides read TGTGCCATCAGTGAGTCCAGGGGCAGGTACGAGCAGTACTTC.

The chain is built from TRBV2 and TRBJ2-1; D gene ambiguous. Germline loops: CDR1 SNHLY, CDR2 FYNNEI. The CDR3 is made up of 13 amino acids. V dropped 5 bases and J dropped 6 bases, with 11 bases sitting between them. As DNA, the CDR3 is TGTGCCAGCAGTTTAGACACCTCCAATGAGCAGTTCTTC. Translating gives CASSLDTSNEQFF.

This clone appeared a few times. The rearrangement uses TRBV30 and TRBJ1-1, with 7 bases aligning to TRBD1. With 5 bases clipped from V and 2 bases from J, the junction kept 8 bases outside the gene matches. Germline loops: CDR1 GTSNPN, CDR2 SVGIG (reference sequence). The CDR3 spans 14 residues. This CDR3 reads CAWEPTGANTEAFF. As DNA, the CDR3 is TGTGCCTGGGAACCTACAGGGGCCAACACTGAAGCTTTCTTT. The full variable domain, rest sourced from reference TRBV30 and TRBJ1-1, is SQTIHQWPATLVQPVGSPLSLECTVEGTSNPNLYWYRQAAGRGLQLLFYSVGIGQISSEVPQNLSASRPQDRQFILSSKKLLLSDSGFYLCAWEPTGANTEAFFGQGTRLTVV.

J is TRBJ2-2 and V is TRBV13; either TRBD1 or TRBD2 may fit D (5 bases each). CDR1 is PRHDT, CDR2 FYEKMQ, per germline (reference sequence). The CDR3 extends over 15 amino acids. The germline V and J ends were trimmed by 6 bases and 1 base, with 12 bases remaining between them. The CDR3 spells CASSWGTVNTGELFF. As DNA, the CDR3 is TGTGCCAGCAGTTGGGGGACGGTGAACACCGGGGAGCTGTTTTTT.

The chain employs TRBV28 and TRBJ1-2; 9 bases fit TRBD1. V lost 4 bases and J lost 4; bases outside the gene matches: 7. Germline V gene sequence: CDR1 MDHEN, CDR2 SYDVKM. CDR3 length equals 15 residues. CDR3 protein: CASSSLTGGIYGYTF. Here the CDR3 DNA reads TGTGCCAGCAGTTCCTTAACAGGGGGCATCTATGGCTACACCTTC.

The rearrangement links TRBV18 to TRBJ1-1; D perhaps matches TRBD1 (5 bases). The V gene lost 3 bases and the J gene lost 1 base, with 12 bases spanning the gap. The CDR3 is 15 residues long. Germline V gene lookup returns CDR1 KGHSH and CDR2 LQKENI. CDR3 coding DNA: TGTGCCAGCTCACCGTCCGGGACCGAGAACACTGAAGCTTTCTTT. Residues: CASSPSGTENTEAFF.

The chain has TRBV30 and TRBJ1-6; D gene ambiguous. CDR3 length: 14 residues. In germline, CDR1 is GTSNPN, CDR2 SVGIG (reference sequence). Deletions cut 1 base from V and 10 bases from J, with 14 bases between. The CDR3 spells CAWSGVGSGSPLHF. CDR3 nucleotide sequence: TGTGCCTGGAGTGGGGTCGGGAGTGGGTCACCCCTCCACTTT.

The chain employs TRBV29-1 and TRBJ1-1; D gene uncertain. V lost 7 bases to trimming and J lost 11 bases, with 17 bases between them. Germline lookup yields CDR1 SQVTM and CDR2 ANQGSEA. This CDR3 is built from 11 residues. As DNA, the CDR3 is TGCAGCGCCTCTACGGGCGAGGCGGCTTTCTTT. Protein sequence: CSASTGEAAFF.

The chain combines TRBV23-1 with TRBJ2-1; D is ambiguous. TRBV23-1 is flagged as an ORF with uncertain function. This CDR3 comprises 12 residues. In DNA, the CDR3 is TGCGCATGGAGACGAGGATACAATGAGCAGTTCTTC. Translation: CAWRRGYNEQFF.

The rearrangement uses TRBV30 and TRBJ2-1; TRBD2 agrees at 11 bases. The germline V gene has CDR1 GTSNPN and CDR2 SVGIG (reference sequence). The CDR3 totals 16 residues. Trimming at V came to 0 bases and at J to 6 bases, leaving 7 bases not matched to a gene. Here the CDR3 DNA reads TGTGCCTGGAGTGTACCCCGAACTAGCGGGGGCAATGAGCAGTTCTTC. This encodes CAWSVPRTSGGNEQFF. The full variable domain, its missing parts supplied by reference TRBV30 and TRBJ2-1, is SQTIHQWPATLVQPVGSPLSLECTVEGTSNPNLYWYRQAAGRGLQLLFYSVGIGQISSEVPQNLSASRPQDRQFILSSKKLLLSDSGFYLCAWSVPRTSGGNEQFFGPGTRLTVL.

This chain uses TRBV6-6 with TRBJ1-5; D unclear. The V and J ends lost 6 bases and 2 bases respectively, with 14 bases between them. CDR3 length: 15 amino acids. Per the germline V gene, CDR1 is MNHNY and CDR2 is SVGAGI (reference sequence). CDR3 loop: CASRNPPGRNQPQHF. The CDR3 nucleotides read TGTGCCAGCAGAAATCCGCCCGGGCGCAATCAGCCCCAGCATTTT.

The CDR3 DNA follows: TGCGCCAGCAGCCCTTGGGGGCAACGGGACACTGAAGCTTTCTTT. It is translated as CASSPWGQRDTEAFF. J is TRBJ1-1 and V is TRBV4-1; weak D call: TRBD1 (6 bases). CDR1 is MGHRA and CDR2 is YSYEKL in the germline V gene. V was trimmed by 4 bases and J by 3 bases, leaving 15 bases between them. The CDR3 has 15 amino acids.

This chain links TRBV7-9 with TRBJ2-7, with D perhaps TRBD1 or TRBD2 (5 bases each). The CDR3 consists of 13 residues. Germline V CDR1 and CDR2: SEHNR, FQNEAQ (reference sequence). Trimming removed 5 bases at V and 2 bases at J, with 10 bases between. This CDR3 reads CASSGETAYEQYF. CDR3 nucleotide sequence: TGTGCCAGCAGCGGGGAGACAGCCTACGAGCAGTACTTC.

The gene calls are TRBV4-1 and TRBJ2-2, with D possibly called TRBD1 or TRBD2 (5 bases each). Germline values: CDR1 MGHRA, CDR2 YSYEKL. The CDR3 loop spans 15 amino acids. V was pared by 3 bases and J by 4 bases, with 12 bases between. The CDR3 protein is CASSQARGFTGELFF. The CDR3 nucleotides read TGCGCCAGCAGCCAGGCCCGGGGCTTCACCGGGGAGCTGTTTTTT.

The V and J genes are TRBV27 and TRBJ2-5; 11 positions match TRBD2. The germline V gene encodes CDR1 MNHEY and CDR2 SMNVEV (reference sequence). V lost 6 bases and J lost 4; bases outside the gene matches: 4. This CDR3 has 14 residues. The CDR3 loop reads CASSRLAGGETQYF. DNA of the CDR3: TGTGCCAGCAGCCGGCTAGCGGGAGGAGAGACCCAGTACTTC.

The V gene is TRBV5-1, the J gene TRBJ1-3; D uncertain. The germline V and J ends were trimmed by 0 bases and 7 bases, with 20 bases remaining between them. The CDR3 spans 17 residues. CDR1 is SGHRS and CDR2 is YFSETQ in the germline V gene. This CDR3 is CASSLGSWRGFLNTIYF. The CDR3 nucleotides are TGCGCCAGCAGCTTGGGGTCGTGGCGCGGGTTTCTTAACACCATATATTTT.

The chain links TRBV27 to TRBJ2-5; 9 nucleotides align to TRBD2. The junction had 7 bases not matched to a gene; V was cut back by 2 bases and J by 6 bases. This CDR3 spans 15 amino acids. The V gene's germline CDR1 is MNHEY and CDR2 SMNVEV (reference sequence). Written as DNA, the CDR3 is TGTGCCAGCAGTTTAACGGCGGGAGGGGGTCAGACCCAGTACTTC. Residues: CASSLTAGGGQTQYF.